One and the same sample provided the 10 T cell receptor beta chains below, sequenced in a study of regulatory T cells in long-lasting Graves disease. The time point denotes: newly diagnosed GD, antithyroid drugs for less than 3 months. Extracted PBMC RNA gave rise to the TCR library. Libraries of TCR beta came from iRepertoire HTBI primers plus Arm-PCR of CDR3 regions. TCRdb analysed the multiplex PCR reads with MiXCR anew, one entry per CDR3 protein. The sample comprises over 500,000 distinct CDR3 sequences, about 16% of which are singletons, and 15% to 20% rests with the top ten. This same sample was also part of a study on T cells in Graves' hyperthyroidism and ophthalmopathy.

The sequencing here drew on peripheral blood mononuclear cells (PBMCs), taken at new diagnosis, from a patient treated with antithyroid drugs. The receptors come from a woman in her 30s with Graves disease.

This clonotype came up many times. The CDR3 protein is CASSSTSGRSEQYF. DNA for the CDR3: TGCGCCAGCAGTTCTACTAGCGGGAGATCCGAGCAGTACTTC. The chain links TRBV10-2 to TRBJ2-7; 11 bases map to TRBD2. Germline CDR1 reads WSHSY; CDR2 reads SAAADI. Trimming at V came to 5 bases and at J to 6 bases, leaving 6 bases not matched to a gene. The length of the CDR3 is 14 residues.

This chain connects TRBV20-1 to TRBJ1-2; D might be TRBD1 (5 bases). The germline V gene encodes CDR1 DFQATT and CDR2 SNEGSKA (reference sequence). The CDR3 consists of 13 residues. The CDR3 sequence is CSGIHRQIYGYTF. DNA for the CDR3: TGCAGCGGTATACACAGACAGATCTATGGCTACACCTTC.

This clonotype was counted ten times or more. V gene TRBV2 combines with J gene TRBJ1-1; D gene uncertain. Trimming removed 1 base from V and 8 bases from J, with 8 bases in between. The V gene's germline CDR1 is SNHLY and CDR2 FYNNEI. There are 12 residues in the CDR3. The CDR3 protein is CASSEGAQEAFF. The CDR3 nucleotides read TGTGCCAGCAGTGAAGGGGCCCAAGAAGCTTTCTTT.

This clonotype turned up a few times. This chain joins TRBV30 and TRBJ1-4; D gene uncertain. Germline V lookup: CDR1 GTSNPN, CDR2 SVGIG (reference sequence). The CDR3 contains 13 residues. V was pared by 1 base and J by 9 bases, with 12 bases between. The CDR3 sequence: CAWSGGVMKKLFF. DNA of the CDR3: TGTGCCTGGAGTGGCGGGGTAATGAAAAAACTGTTTTTT.

This sequence joins TRBV19 and TRBJ2-7; D might be TRBD1 (5 bases). The CDR3 covers 13 residues. Trimming left V 8 bases short and J 0 bases short, with 11 bases between. Germline values: CDR1 LNHDA, CDR2 SQIVND (reference sequence). The CDR3 bases are TGTGCCAGTGGCATGGGGCCCTCCTACGAGCAGTACTTC. It specifies CASGMGPSYEQYF.

The chain is built from TRBV29-1 and TRBJ1-2; D perhaps matches TRBD1 (5 bases). Trimming cost V 5 bases and J 6 bases, with 7 bases left between them. Looked up from germline, CDR1 is SQVTM and CDR2 is ANQGSEA. CDR3 length: 10 amino acids. The chain's CDR3 is CSVSGNGYTF. DNA of the CDR3: TGCAGCGTTTCAGGGAATGGCTACACCTTC.

V gene TRBV27 combines with J gene TRBJ2-7, with unresolved D. The CDR3 sequence is 16 residues long. Trimming cost V 3 bases and J 0 bases, with 15 bases left between them. CDR1 MNHEY and CDR2 SMNVEV come from the germline V gene (reference sequence). The CDR3, as DNA: TGTGCCAGCAGTTTCCGGACGGTACAGAGCTCCTACGAGCAGTACTTC. This gives the protein CASSFRTVQSSYEQYF.

At least ten counts were recorded for this clonotype. This sequence joins TRBV6-1 and TRBJ1-1, with D perhaps TRBD1 (6 bases). Germline V gene sequence: CDR1 MNHNS, CDR2 SASEGT. With 10 bases removed from V and 2 bases from J, the gap between germline ends came to 17 bases. CDR3 size: 14 residues. The CDR3 here is CATLPDSSNTEAFF. The DNA for the CDR3 is TGTGCCACCCTCCCGGACAGCTCCAACACTGAAGCTTTCTTT.

This clonotype was found many times. The rearrangement links TRBV28 to TRBJ2-1, with D possibly matching TRBD2 (5 bases). The CDR3 runs 16 residues. Germline V gives CDR1 MDHEN, CDR2 SYDVKM. Trimming shortened V by 8 bases and J by 7 bases, and 24 bases separated the two germline ends. CDR3 sequence: CASYPPRGGARNEQFF. CDR3 DNA sequence: TGTGCCAGCTATCCCCCTCGGGGTGGAGCGCGGAATGAGCAGTTCTTC.

Comment on this clonotype: A much larger clone differs by one base, so this may be a read error. The rearrangement uses TRBV5-1 and TRBJ2-2, with TRBD1 matching over 7 bases. This CDR3 has 15 amino acids. Germline V gene lookup returns CDR1 SGHRS and CDR2 YFSETQ. The CDR3 nucleotides read TGTGCCAGCAGCACGGGACAGTTGAACACCGGGGAGCTGTTTTTT. Protein: CASSTGQLNTGELFF.